A single sample is the source of the 8 T cell receptor beta chains below, sequenced in a study of T cell responses to AZD1222 COVID-19 vaccine. Clones were read by immunoSEQ multiplex PCR, and TCRdb kept only the in-frame ones, dropping some. The table lists some 45,000 clones, roughly 87% of them singletons. Sample: peripheral blood, taken 28 days after the second AZD1222 dose. These receptors all stem from an adult who received the AZD1222 COVID-19 vaccine.

This chain links TRBV25-1 with TRBJ2-7; no reliable D call. The CDR3 has 11 amino acids. Germline CDR1 and CDR2: MGHDK and SYGVNS. Trimming pared 4 bases from V and 5 bases from J, leaving 6 bases between. CDR3 coding DNA: TGTGCCAGCAGTGGGGGAAACGAGCAGTACTTC. Translating gives CASSGGNEQYF.

This chain links TRBV3-1 (or the pseudogene TRBV3-2) with TRBJ1-4; 7 bases map to TRBD1. The length of the CDR3 is 15 residues. The V gene's germline CDR1 is LGHDT and CDR2 YNNKEL (reference sequence). Losses at the gene ends were 4 bases for V and 0 bases for J; bases not matched to a gene: 2. CDR3 coding DNA: TGTGCCAGCAGCCCAGGGACAGCAACTAATGAAAAACTGTTTTTT. Translating gives CASSPGTATNEKLFF.

V is TRBV11-2 and J is TRBJ1-2; 7 nucleotides agree with TRBD1. V lost 1 base to trimming and J lost 4 bases; unmatched junction nucleotides: 0. The CDR3 is made up of 13 amino acids. The V gene's germline CDR1 is SGHAT and CDR2 FQNNGV. The CDR3 sequence is CASSLGDSYGYTF. The CDR3 DNA sequence: TGTGCCAGCAGCTTAGGGGACAGCTATGGCTACACCTTC. The full variable domain, its missing parts supplied by reference TRBV11-2 and TRBJ1-2, is EAGVAQSPRYKIIEKRQSVAFWCNPISGHATLYWYQQILGQGPKLLIQFQNNGVVDDSQLPKDRFSAERLKGVDSTLKIQPAKLEDSAVYLCASSLGDSYGYTFGSGTRLTVV.

In the case of this clone: At one end, the junction sequence differs from germline, possibly due to a read error. The chain joins TRBV30 to TRBJ2-7; maybe TRBD1 (6 bases). Per germline, CDR1 GTSNPN and CDR2 SVGIG (reference sequence). This CDR3 has 13 amino acids. This chain's CDR3 is CAWSVQYDYRENF. CDR3 nucleotides: TGTGCCTGGAGTGTCCAGTATGACTACAGGGAAAACTTC.

The J gene is TRBJ1-1, the V gene TRBV11-2; 8 nucleotides match TRBD1. V lost 4 bases, J lost 2 bases, and 9 bases stayed unmatched. CDR1 and CDR2 from the germline V gene are SGHAT and FQNNGV. This CDR3 is built from 16 residues. CDR3: CASSWIVTGVNTEAFF. CDR3 DNA: TGTGCCAGCAGCTGGATCGTGACAGGGGTAAACACTGAAGCTTTCTTT.

The DNA for the CDR3 is TGCGCCAGCAGCTTCGTGCAGGGTCTGAACACTGAAGCTTTCTTT. It specifies CASSFVQGLNTEAFF. The genes are TRBV5-1 and TRBJ1-1; maybe TRBD1 (5 bases). Trimming took off 2 bases at V and 0 bases at J, with 11 bases between the two ends. CDR1 is SGHRS and CDR2 is YFSETQ in the germline V gene. This CDR3 region has 15 residues.

The genes are TRBV12-5 and TRBJ2-1; 12 bases agree with TRBD2. The CDR3 sequence is 14 residues long. Germline V gene data show CDR1 as LGHNT and CDR2 as FRNRAP. V shed 11 bases, J shed 7 bases, and the junction held 9 bases outside the gene matches. CDR3 residues: CAGSRLAGGNEQFF. CDR3 sequence (DNA): TGTGCTGGATCGCGGCTAGCGGGGGGGAATGAGCAGTTCTTC.

The rearrangement uses TRBV9 and TRBJ1-1; possible D gene TRBD1, 5 bases. In germline, CDR1 is SGDLS, CDR2 YYNGEE. The CDR3 spans 14 residues. V was clipped by 0 bases and J by 5 bases, with 11 bases between them. The CDR3 here is CASSVVGGETEAFF. CDR3 DNA sequence: TGTGCCAGCAGCGTAGTCGGAGGGGAAACTGAAGCTTTCTTT.